The clone carrying this T cell receptor beta chain was detected only once. What it binds is unknown. These data originate in a study of cytomegalovirus exposure and HLA in healthy donors. Findings and limits, study-wide: Previous analysis showed most TCR beta V segments were productive about 87% or about 30% of the time. Cytomegalovirus association was listed for 164 TCR beta chains.

The primer mix had 60 Vbeta and 13 Jbeta primers. TCRdb keeps only in-frame clones here, not all; method: immunoSEQ multiplex PCR. This table has 200,000 to 300,000 clones, around 76% appearing once. The CDR3 runs to 14 residues. V lost 4 bases, J lost 0 bases, and 11 bases lay in between. The germline V gene encodes CDR1 SGHRS and CDR2 YFSETQ. The specimen was PBMCs. The V and J genes are TRBV5-1 and TRBJ2-7; a possible D gene is TRBD2 (6 bases). The TCR sequence derives from a woman aged 35 to 49 in good health and CMV-seropositive. The CDR3 DNA sequence: TGCGCCAGCAGCCTCGGAGGGGACTCCTACGAGCAGTACTTC. Amino acids: CASSLGGDSYEQYF.